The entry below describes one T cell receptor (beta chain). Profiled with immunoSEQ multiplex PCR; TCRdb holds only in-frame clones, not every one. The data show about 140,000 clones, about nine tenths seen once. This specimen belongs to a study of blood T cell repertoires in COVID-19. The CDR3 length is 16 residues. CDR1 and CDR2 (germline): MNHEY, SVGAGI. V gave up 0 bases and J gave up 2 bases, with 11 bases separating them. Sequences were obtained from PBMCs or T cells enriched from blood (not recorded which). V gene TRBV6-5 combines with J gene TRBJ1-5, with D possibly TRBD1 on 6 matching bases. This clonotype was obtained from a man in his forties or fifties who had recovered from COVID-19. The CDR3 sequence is CASSYSGYRGNQPQHF. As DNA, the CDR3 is TGTGCCAGCAGTTACTCCGGATACAGGGGCAATCAGCCCCAGCATTTT.